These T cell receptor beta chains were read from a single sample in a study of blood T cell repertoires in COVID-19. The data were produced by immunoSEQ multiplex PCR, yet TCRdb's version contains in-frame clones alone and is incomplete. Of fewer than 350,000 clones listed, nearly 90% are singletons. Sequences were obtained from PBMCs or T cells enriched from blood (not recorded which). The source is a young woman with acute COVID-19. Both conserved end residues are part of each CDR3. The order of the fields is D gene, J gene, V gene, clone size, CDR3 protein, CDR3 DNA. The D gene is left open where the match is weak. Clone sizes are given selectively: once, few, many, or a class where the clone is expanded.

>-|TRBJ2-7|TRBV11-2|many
CASSLDRYEQYF
TGTGCCAGCAGCTTAGACAGGTACGAGCAGTACTTC
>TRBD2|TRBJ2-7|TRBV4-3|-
CASSQDEQGPSGSYEQYF
TGCGCCAGCAGCCAAGATGAACAGGGTCCTAGCGGGAGCTACGAGCAGTACTTC
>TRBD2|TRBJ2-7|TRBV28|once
CASLKSWGGRGEQYF
TGTGCCAGCCTAAAATCGTGGGGGGGAAGAGGCGAGCAGTACTTC
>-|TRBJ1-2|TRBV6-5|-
CASSPRGGGNYGYTF
TGTGCCAGCAGTCCGCGCGGGGGGGGTAACTATGGCTACACCTTC
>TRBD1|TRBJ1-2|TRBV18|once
CASSPQGGRGYGYTF
TGTGCCAGCTCACCACAAGGGGGCCGCGGCTATGGCTACACCTTC
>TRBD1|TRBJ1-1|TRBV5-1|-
CASRDRVEAFF
TGCGCCAGCAGAGACAGGGTTGAAGCTTTCTTT
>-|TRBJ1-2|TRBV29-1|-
CSVEEGRGAGYTF
TGCAGCGTTGAAGAAGGCAGGGGAGCTGGCTACACCTTC
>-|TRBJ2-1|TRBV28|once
CASSLRVDYYNEQFF
TGTGCCAGCAGTTTACGGGTGGACTACTACAATGAGCAGTTCTTC
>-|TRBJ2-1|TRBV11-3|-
CASSLGTSSYNEQFF
TGTGCCAGCAGCTTAGGGACAAGCTCCTACAATGAGCAGTTCTTC
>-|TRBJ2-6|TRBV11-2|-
CASSPGAASFSGANVLTF
TGTGCCAGCAGCCCTGGGGCAGCCTCGTTCTCTGGGGCCAACGTCCTGACTTTC
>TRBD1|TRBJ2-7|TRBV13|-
CASSLDRRSSYEQYF
TGTGCCAGCAGCTTGGACAGGAGGAGCTCCTACGAGCAGTACTTC
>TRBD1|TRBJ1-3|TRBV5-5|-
CASSGTGVAGNTIYF
TGTGCCAGCAGCGGGACAGGGGTGGCGGGAAACACCATATATTTT
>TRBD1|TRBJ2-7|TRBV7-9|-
CASSLAGTGIFYEQYF
TGTGCCAGCAGCTTGGCCGGGACAGGGATTTTCTACGAGCAGTACTTC